This T cell receptor beta chain was recovered during a study of blood T cells in healthy people across ages. A second roughly 6 to 11 cycle PCR used barcoded and J-beta primers. In TCRdb, the 5' RACE reads were re-called with MiXCR into one record per CDR3 protein. The sample has 1.5 million to 2 million distinct CDR3 sequences, around 36% seen once. The CDR3 extends over 14 amino acids. V lost 2 bases, J lost 5 bases, and 7 bases lay in between. Germline CDR1 and CDR2: SGHVS and FNYEAQ. Sequencing was done on a sample of blood. The TCR was taken from a woman aged 30 to 39 in good health. The chain combines TRBV7-6 with TRBJ1-6; possible D gene TRBD1, 5 bases. The DNA for the CDR3 is TGTGCCAGCAGCTTACGGGGGAATAATTCACCCCTCCACTTT. The encoded protein is CASSLRGNNSPLHF.